The text below deals with one T cell receptor (beta chain). The source of the sample is a study of CD8 T cells in Susac syndrome. The RNA, roughly 0.5 to 1 ug, was put through reverse transcription using random hexamers. TCRdb processed the immunoSEQ multiplex PCR reads anew with MiXCR; each CDR3 protein has one entry. Of 150,000 to 200,000 distinct CDR3 sequences in the sample, roughly 95% were seen once. V lost 8 bases and J lost 1, with 11 bases in between. In germline, CDR1 is MDHEN, CDR2 SYDVKM. This CDR3 spans 13 amino acids. Relapsing-remitting disease, either stable or active, was present in the multiple sclerosis controls, who were treatment-naive patients. TEMRA cells were FACS-enriched, while CD8+ and CD4+ T cells were negatively isolated.

Sequencing was done on a sample of CD4+ T cells from PBMCs. The gene calls are TRBV28 and TRBJ1-2; possible D gene TRBD1, 6 bases. This TCR was sampled from a human donor with multiple sclerosis. CDR3 sequence (DNA): TGTGCCAGCCTCGGACAGAATAACTATGGCTACACCTTC. This sequence encodes CASLGQNNYGYTF.